The sequence of this T cell receptor beta chain was determined in a study of chemoradiotherapy in HPV16-positive cancers. Profiling relied on immunoSEQ multiplex PCR, and the TCRdb table lists in-frame clones only, not all of them. The profile shows about 22,000 clones, more than 90% of them singletons. The sequence was collected from a human donor with HPV-associated anogenital cancer. The sample here was blood, taken from a patient who underwent chemoradiotherapy.

DNA of the CDR3: TGTGCCAGCAGCTTAATGGCGGGGGTTGCGGATGGCTACACCTTC. Translated, it gives CASSLMAGVADGYTF. The chain recombines TRBV7-3 with TRBJ1-2, with D possibly TRBD1 on 5 matching bases. CDR1 is SGHTA and CDR2 is FQGTGA in the germline V gene. This CDR3 comprises 15 residues. The V end lost 1 base, the J end lost 6 bases, and 15 bases lay between the germline ends.